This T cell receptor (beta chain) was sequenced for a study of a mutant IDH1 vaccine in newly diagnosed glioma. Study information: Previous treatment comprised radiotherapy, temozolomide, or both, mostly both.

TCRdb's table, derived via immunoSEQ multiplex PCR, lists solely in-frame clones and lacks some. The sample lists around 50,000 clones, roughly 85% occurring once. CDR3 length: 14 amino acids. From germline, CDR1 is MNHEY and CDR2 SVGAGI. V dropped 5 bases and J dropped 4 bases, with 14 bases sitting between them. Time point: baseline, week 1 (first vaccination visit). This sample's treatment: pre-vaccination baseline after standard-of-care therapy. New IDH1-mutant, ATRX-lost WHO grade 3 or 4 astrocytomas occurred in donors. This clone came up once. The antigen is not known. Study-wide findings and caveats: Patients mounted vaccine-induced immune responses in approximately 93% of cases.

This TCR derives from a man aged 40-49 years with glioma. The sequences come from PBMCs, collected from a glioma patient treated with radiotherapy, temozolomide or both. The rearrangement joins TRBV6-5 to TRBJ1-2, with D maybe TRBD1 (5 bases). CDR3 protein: CASSDRGSGYGYTF. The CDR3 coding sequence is TGTGCCAGCAGTGACCGGGGGTCGGGCTATGGCTACACCTTC.